One sample yielded the 30 T cell receptor beta chains listed below, sequenced in a study of low-dose radiotherapy and immunotherapy resistance in tumors. Stated time point: before trial treatment. First-strand cDNA used TRAV- and TRBV-specific primers, covering alpha and beta chains. TCRs were amplified for around 20 PCR cycles with a constant-region primer and V-primer adapter. TCRdb re-analysed the reads in MiXCR, keeping a single row per CDR3 protein. The sample shows tens of thousands of distinct CDR3 sequences, 9% to 9.5% of them seen only once. The starting material was PBMCs, obtained before treatment. Receptors originate from a male donor with prostate cancer.

This clonotype has ten or more counts. The CDR3 protein is CSASGTVNEKLFF. DNA of the CDR3: TGCAGCGCTTCCGGGACAGTAAATGAAAAACTGTTTTTT. The genes are TRBV29-1 and TRBJ1-4, with 7 bases lining up with TRBD1. Germline V CDR1 and CDR2: SQVTM, ANQGSEA. This CDR3 has 13 amino acids. J lost 5 bases, V lost 7 bases, and 7 bases had no gene match.

This clonotype was seen repeatedly, ten times or more. The V gene is TRBV6-1, the J gene TRBJ2-4; possible D gene TRBD1, 5 bases. The V gene lost 5 bases and the J gene lost 7 bases, with 12 bases spanning the gap. CDR3 length equals 13 residues. Germline CDR1 MNHNS, CDR2 SASEGT. CDR3 amino acids: CASSHQTVNIQYF. CDR3 in DNA: TGTGCCAGCAGTCACCAGACAGTTAACATTCAGTACTTC.

This clonotype was counted at least ten times. This chain links TRBV7-2 with TRBJ2-1, with 8 bases aligning to TRBD1. J was trimmed by 0 bases and V by 5 bases; bases with no gene match: 3. The CDR3 is 15 amino acids. Germline assignment: CDR1 SGHTA and CDR2 FQGNSA. The CDR3 nucleotides read TGTGCCAGCAGCGACGACAGGGGCTCCTACAATGAGCAGTTCTTC. It encodes CASSDDRGSYNEQFF.

This clonotype was counted ten times or more. This rearrangement joins TRBV28 to TRBJ2-7; D uncertain. CDR1 is MDHEN, CDR2 SYDVKM, per germline. Trimming removed 6 bases from V and 3 bases from J, with 12 bases in between. The CDR3 is 13 residues long. This CDR3 is CASRAANDYEQYF. In DNA form, the CDR3 reads TGTGCCAGCAGGGCGGCCAACGACTACGAGCAGTACTTC. Together with reference TRBV28 and TRBJ2-7, the CDR3 gives the full variable domain: DVKVTQSSRYLVKRTGEKVFLECVQDMDHENMFWYRQDPGLGLRLIYFSYDVKMKEKGDIPEGYSVSREKKERFSLILESASTNQTSMYLCASRAANDYEQYFGPGTRLTVT.

At least ten counts were recorded for this clonotype. This sequence joins TRBV2 and TRBJ1-4; a possible D gene is TRBD1 (5 bases). This CDR3 has 16 residues. The germline gives CDR1 SNHLY, CDR2 FYNNEI. V lost 8 bases and J lost 3, with 19 bases in between. CDR3 residues: CASLREGGVANEKLFF. The CDR3 nucleotides read TGTGCCAGCCTTCGAGAGGGAGGGGTCGCTAATGAAAAACTGTTTTTT.

The chain uses TRBV5-1 and TRBJ1-3; 7 bases are shared with TRBD1. The V gene's germline CDR1 is SGHRS and CDR2 YFSETQ. The CDR3 consists of 17 residues. Unmatched junction bases numbered 8, after V lost 2 bases and J lost 0 bases. The CDR3 is CASSFGGQSNSGNTIYF. DNA of the CDR3: TGCGCCAGCAGCTTTGGGGGACAGTCAAACTCTGGAAACACCATATATTTT.

This clonotype was counted at least ten times. J is TRBJ1-2 and V is TRBV29-1, with no clear D. The CDR3 has 15 amino acids. The germline V and J ends were trimmed by 3 bases and 3 bases, with 17 bases remaining between them. The germline gives CDR1 SQVTM, CDR2 ANQGSEA. The chain's CDR3 is CSVDVFGDLDYGYTF. Here the CDR3 DNA reads TGCAGCGTTGATGTCTTCGGGGATCTAGACTATGGCTACACCTTC.

This clonotype has a count of ten or more. The chain links TRBV6-5 to TRBJ1-5, with 7 positions matching TRBD1. With V trimmed by 5 bases and J by 2 bases, 9 bases remained unmatched. The CDR3 is 16 residues long. Germline V gives CDR1 MNHEY, CDR2 SVGAGI. The CDR3 protein is CASSRGQVPGNQPQHF. In DNA form, the CDR3 reads TGTGCCAGCAGTCGTGGACAGGTCCCAGGCAATCAGCCCCAGCATTTT.

This clonotype was observed at least ten times. V gene TRBV10-3 combines with J gene TRBJ2-2; TRBD2 aligns across 9 bases. The CDR3 covers 15 residues. Germline V lookup: CDR1 ENHRY, CDR2 SYGVKD. V dropped 0 bases and J dropped 6; count of bases not matched to a gene: 2. The CDR3 sequence: CAISESRLAAGELFF. Written as DNA, the CDR3 is TGTGCCATCAGTGAGTCGAGACTAGCGGCCGGGGAGCTGTTTTTT.

This clonotype has ten or more counts. The chain links TRBV3-1 to TRBJ2-2; D gene unclear. Germline lookup yields CDR1 LGHDT and CDR2 YNNKEL (reference sequence). CDR3 length equals 17 residues. V lost 1 base, J lost 0 bases, and 12 bases lay in between. CDR3 amino acids: CASSQGSDYANTGELFF. The CDR3 DNA follows: TGTGCCAGCAGCCAAGGGTCTGATTACGCGAACACCGGGGAGCTGTTTTTT. Looking up the rest from reference TRBV3-1 and TRBJ2-2 gives the full variable domain: DTAVSQTPKYLVTQMGNDKSIKCEQNLGHDTMYWYKQDSKKFLKIMFSYNNKELIINETVPNRFSPKSPDKAHLNLHINSLELGDSAVYFCASSQGSDYANTGELFFGEGSRLTVL.

This clonotype occurred many times. V gene TRBV29-1 combines with J gene TRBJ2-1; the match to TRBD1 covers 9 bases. The germline CDR1 and CDR2 sequences are SQVTM and ANQGSEA. This CDR3 is built from 15 residues. V gave up 4 bases and J gave up 7 bases; unmatched junction bases: 11. CDR3 nucleotides: TGCAGCGTTGGTGGGGGGACAGGGATTGGGAATGAGCAGTTCTTC. Translation: CSVGGGTGIGNEQFF.

This clonotype has at least ten counts. This chain joins TRBV7-9 and TRBJ2-1, with 14 bases that match TRBD2. Germline lookup yields CDR1 SEHNR and CDR2 FQNEAQ (reference sequence). The CDR3 consists of 15 residues. With 4 bases clipped from V and 6 bases from J, the junction kept 2 bases outside the gene matches. CDR3: CASSWTSGRINEQFF. The CDR3, as DNA: TGTGCCAGCAGCTGGACTAGCGGGAGGATCAATGAGCAGTTCTTC.

This clonotype has ten or more counts. V is TRBV21-1 and J is TRBJ2-1; no DNA check was done on the table's D call, TRBD1. TRBV21-1 represents a pseudogene. The CDR3 totals 19 residues. This CDR3 reads CASSKGGRGGQSSYNEQFF. The CDR3 DNA reads TGTGCCAGCAGCAAAGGAGGTCGAGGGGGCCAAAGCTCCTACAATGAGCAGTTCTTC.

This clonotype came up many times. This chain links TRBV7-9 with TRBJ2-3; 8 bases are shared with TRBD2. The J segment lost 0 bases and the V segment lost 3 bases, leaving 2 bases of the junction unmatched. The germline V gene has CDR1 SEHNR and CDR2 FQNEAQ (reference sequence). CDR3 size: 15 residues. In nucleotides, the CDR3 is TGTGCCAGCAGCTTGACTAGCGTAAGCACAGATACGCAGTATTTT. Its protein product is CASSLTSVSTDTQYF.

Note on this clonotype: A single base is all that separates this from a far larger clone, so a read error is likely. V usage is TRBV5-1 and J usage is TRBJ2-1; D assignment may be TRBD1 or TRBD2 (6 bases each). Germline V gives CDR1 SGHRS, CDR2 YFSETQ. V was trimmed by 4 bases and J by 10 bases, leaving 18 bases between them. The CDR3 totals 14 residues. CDR3 sequence reads: CASSRGREVYEQFF. In DNA, the CDR3 is TGCGCCAGCAGCCGGGGGCGTGAGGTTTACGAGCAGTTCTTC.

J is TRBJ2-5 and V is TRBV30; TRBD1 matches at 10 bases. V shed 1 base, J shed 4 bases, and the junction held 3 bases outside the gene matches. Germline V gene data show CDR1 as GTSNPN and CDR2 as SVGIG (reference sequence). The CDR3 has 14 residues. The CDR3: CAWSAGTGAETQYF. The CDR3 coding sequence is TGTGCCTGGAGTGCCGGGACAGGGGCAGAGACCCAGTACTTC.

This clonotype was counted many times. The V call is TRBV29-1, the J call TRBJ1-5, with a possible D match to TRBD1 (5 bases). The CDR3 runs to 13 residues. CDR1 is SQVTM and CDR2 is ANQGSEA in the germline V gene. CDR3 DNA: TGCAGTGTACTCGGGACCCGCGGTCAGCCCCAGCATTTT. It specifies CSVLGTRGQPQHF.

This clonotype was seen repeatedly, ten times or more. The chain recombines TRBV28 with TRBJ2-2; D possibly corresponds to TRBD1 (6 bases). The germline V gene encodes CDR1 MDHEN and CDR2 SYDVKM. Trimming took 2 bases from V and 4 from J, leaving 8 bases between them. There are 14 residues in the CDR3. The CDR3 coding sequence is TGTGCCAGCAGTTTAGGGACACTCACCGGGGAGCTGTTTTTT. It codes for CASSLGTLTGELFF.

This clonotype appeared many times. V usage is TRBV18 and J usage is TRBJ2-3; 13 positions match TRBD2. This CDR3 region has 18 residues. J gave up 2 bases and V 3 bases, and 8 bases lay outside the gene matches. The germline gives CDR1 KGHSH, CDR2 LQKENI. CDR3 protein: CASSPGLAGALYTDTQYF. The CDR3 nucleotides are TGTGCCAGCTCACCCGGACTAGCGGGAGCCCTGTACACAGATACGCAGTATTTT.

This clonotype was counted at least ten times. J is TRBJ2-2 and V is TRBV9; 11 nucleotides agree with TRBD2. In germline, CDR1 is SGDLS, CDR2 YYNGEE. V trimming: 4 bases; J trimming: 3 bases; junction bases outside the gene matches: 5. The CDR3 loop spans 16 amino acids. CDR3 amino acids: CASSFSGRADTGELFF. The DNA of the CDR3 is TGTGCCAGCAGCTTTAGCGGGAGGGCCGACACCGGGGAGCTGTTTTTT.

This clonotype was detected many times. The J gene is TRBJ1-1, the V gene TRBV29-1, with D possibly TRBD1 on 5 matching bases. This CDR3 contains 16 residues. V was trimmed by 7 bases and J by 1 base, leaving 22 bases between them. Looked up from germline, CDR1 is SQVTM and CDR2 is ANQGSEA. CDR3 region: CSGLGREDRGNTEAFF. The CDR3 DNA follows: TGCAGCGGTTTGGGCAGGGAGGATCGTGGGAACACTGAAGCTTTCTTT.

This clonotype has at least ten counts. The chain employs TRBV5-5 and TRBJ1-4; TRBD1 might be the D (5 bases). Trimming took off 4 bases at V and 5 bases at J, with 12 bases between the two ends. This CDR3 is 14 amino acids long. Germline V gene lookup returns CDR1 SGHKS and CDR2 YYEKEE (reference sequence). The CDR3 bases are TGTGCCAGCAGCACCCCGGGACTCAATGAAAAACTGTTTTTT. The encoded protein is CASSTPGLNEKLFF.

This clonotype was seen ten or more times. The chain combines TRBV7-8 with TRBJ1-5; no clear D gene. The germline V gene encodes CDR1 SGHVS and CDR2 FQNEAQ. V was shortened by 1 base and J by 8 bases, with 12 bases between the two germline ends. This CDR3 comprises 14 residues. CDR3 DNA sequence: TGTGCCAGCAGCTTAGACCGTCTATCGAAGCCCCAGCATTTT. The encoded protein is CASSLDRLSKPQHF.

At least ten counts were recorded for this clonotype. The chain recombines TRBV7-2 with TRBJ2-3; 11 bases are shared with TRBD2. V gave up 0 bases and J gave up 4 bases; unmatched junction bases: 6. Germline V lookup: CDR1 SGHTA, CDR2 FQGNSA. The CDR3 totals 17 residues. CDR3 loop: CASSLAVAGGEPDTQYF. CDR3 in DNA: TGTGCCAGCAGCTTAGCAGTAGCGGGAGGGGAGCCAGATACGCAGTATTTT.

A few counts support this clonotype. The rearrangement uses TRBV5-1 and TRBJ2-1; no firm D call. Trimming took 2 bases from V and 8 from J, leaving 5 bases between them. Germline-derived CDR1 and CDR2 are SGHRS and YFSETQ. This CDR3 spans 11 amino acids. The CDR3 here is CASSLSDEQFF. The CDR3 bases are TGCGCCAGCAGCTTATCAGATGAGCAGTTCTTC.

This clonotype was observed at least ten times. The chain uses TRBV7-2 and TRBJ2-7; D unclear. Trimming took 5 bases from V and 3 from J, leaving 11 bases between them. Germline CDR1 SGHTA, CDR2 FQGNSA. CDR3 length: 13 residues. CDR3 in DNA: TGTGCCAGCAGCCCTCCGAGCGTCTACGAGCAGTACTTC. This gives the protein CASSPPSVYEQYF.

This clonotype was seen repeatedly, ten times or more. The chain links TRBV28 to TRBJ1-2, with D perhaps TRBD1 (5 bases). CDR1 is MDHEN and CDR2 is SYDVKM in the germline V gene. This CDR3 has 9 residues. The V and J ends lost 8 bases and 8 bases respectively, with 6 bases between them. The CDR3 region has the DNA TGTGCCAGCGGGGGGGGCTACACCTTC. Amino acids: CASGGGYTF.

The chain combines TRBV27 with TRBJ2-1; D tentatively reads TRBD1 or TRBD2 (6 bases each). There are 13 residues in the CDR3. V lost 6 bases and J lost 8, with 14 bases in between. Looked up from germline, CDR1 is MNHEY and CDR2 is SMNVEV (reference sequence). The CDR3 here is CASRPLGGYEQFF. The CDR3 DNA follows: TGTGCCAGCAGACCCTTGGGGGGCTATGAGCAGTTCTTC.

This clonotype was seen many times. This sequence joins TRBV7-7 and TRBJ2-2; TRBD2 matches 7 bases. Losses at the gene ends were 8 bases for V and 4 bases for J; bases not matched to a gene: 10. Germline V gives CDR1 SSHAT, CDR2 FNYEAQ (reference sequence). The CDR3 runs 15 residues. CDR3 nucleotides: TGTGCCAGCCGTGCGACGGGAGGATCCACCGGGGAGCTGTTTTTT. Translation: CASRATGGSTGELFF.

With regard to this clonotype: A far larger clone is one base from this, pointing to a likely read error. The genes are TRBV27 and TRBJ1-2; perhaps TRBD1 as D (5 bases). The CDR3 is 13 residues long. Trimming took off 4 bases at V and 4 bases at J, with 10 bases between the two ends. CDR1 and CDR2 from the germline V gene are MNHEY and SMNVEV (reference sequence). The CDR3: CASSSGRGYGYTF. The DNA of the CDR3 is TGTGCCAGCAGTTCGGGGCGAGGCTATGGCTACACCTTC.